The rows below give T cell receptor beta chains drawn from one sample of a study of lung T cells in sarcoidosis with Löfgren's syndrome. TCRdb itself ran the reads through MiXCR, one entry per CDR3 protein. In the table there are just under 20,000 distinct CDR3 sequences, about 20% of which are singletons. The specimen was CD4+ T cells from PBMCs. Receptor source: a human donor with sarcoidosis (Löfgren's syndrome or another form), or a control subject (not recorded which). CDR3s include the opening cysteine and the closing phenylalanine or tryptophan. D genes are given only for firm matches. Clone size is not always given. Where it is, it says once, few, many or a class for expanded clones.

TRBJ1-1,TRBV28,-,14,many,TGTGCCAGCAGTTTGGCAGGACAGAACACTGAAGCTTTCTTT,CASSLAGQNTEAFF
TRBJ2-7,TRBV27,TRBD1,15,medium-sized,TGTGCCAGCAGTCCACAGGGGTATAACTCCTACGAGCAGTACTTC,CASSPQGYNSYEQYF
TRBJ2-1,TRBV29-1,TRBD2,15,few,TGCAGCGTTGAAACGACTAGCGACTCGTACAATGAGCAGTTCTTC,CSVETTSDSYNEQFF
TRBJ2-5,TRBV5-5,TRBD2,14,-,TGTACCAGCAGCCCTGGGGGGGGACAAGAGACCCAGTACTTC,CTSSPGGGQETQYF
TRBJ2-4,TRBV12-3/TRBV12-4,TRBD1,17,few,TGTGCCAGCAGTTCCTGGACAGGGCCCTTAGCCAAAAACATTCAGTACTTC,CASSSWTGPLAKNIQYF
TRBJ1-2,TRBV7-9,-,13,many,TGTGCCAGCAGCTTTGGGGACGGAGCTGGCTACACCTTC,CASSFGDGAGYTF
TRBJ1-4,TRBV2,TRBD1,14,many,TGTGCCAGCAGTGGGGACAGGCAGAGGGAAAAACTGTTTTTT,CASSGDRQREKLFF
TRBJ2-7,TRBV28,-,17,many,TGTGCCAGCAGTATCTGGGGGAGAGGGAACAGCTCCTACGAGCAGTACTTC,CASSIWGRGNSSYEQYF
TRBJ1-5,TRBV7-2,TRBD1,15,many,TGTGCCAGCAGCCCGACAGGGAATGTCAATCAGCCCCAGCATTTT,CASSPTGNVNQPQHF
TRBJ2-5,TRBV25-1,TRBD2,13,many,TGTGCCAGCAGTATAGCGGGGGGTGAGACCCAGTACTTC,CASSIAGGETQYF
TRBJ1-5,TRBV30,-,15,once,TGTACCTGGAGTATGGGACCTCTGAGCAATCAGCCCCAGCATTTT,CTWSMGPLSNQPQHF
TRBJ2-5,TRBV7-2,TRBD1,16,many,TGTGCCAGCAGCTCCAGGACAGGGGCTTTCGGAGAGACCCAGTACTTC,CASSSRTGAFGETQYF
TRBJ2-3,TRBV27,TRBD2,17,medium-sized,TGTGCCAGCAGACTAGCGGGAGGGCCTAAAGGCACAGATACGCAGTATTTT,CASRLAGGPKGTDTQYF
TRBJ1-2,TRBV19,TRBD1,15,many,TGTGCCAGTAGTCTCAGGACAGGGTCCAACTATGGCTACACCTTC,CASSLRTGSNYGYTF
TRBJ2-2,TRBV15,TRBD1,16,many,TGTGCCACCAGCAGAGAGGGACAGGGGAGAACCGGGGAGCTGTTTTTT,CATSREGQGRTGELFF
TRBJ2-3,TRBV9,-,15,many,TGTGCCAGCAGCCCGATGGGGGCTTCGGCAGATACGCAGTATTTT,CASSPMGASADTQYF
TRBJ1-1,TRBV6-2/TRBV6-3,TRBD1,15,medium-sized,TGTGCCAGCAGTTACGAGAACAGGGGGGGCACTGAAGCTTTCTTT,CASSYENRGGTEAFF
TRBJ1-1,TRBV2,-,13,many,TGTGCCAGCAGTGAAGCCCCGAACACTGAAGCTTTCTTT,CASSEAPNTEAFF
TRBJ2-1,TRBV25-1,-,13,many,TGTGCCAGCAGCCCGCCCTTATCCAATGAGCAGTTCTTC,CASSPPLSNEQFF
TRBJ2-3,TRBV2,TRBD1,12,-,TGTGCCAGCACACAGGGGGCAGATACGCAGTATTTT,CASTQGADTQYF
TRBJ1-2,TRBV12-3/TRBV12-4,TRBD1,14,many,TGTGCCAGCAGCCGGGACAGGGGGCCCTATGGCTACACCTTC,CASSRDRGPYGYTF
TRBJ1-1,TRBV6-1,-,15,-,TGTGCCGGCAGCCCCTACCTAGGGAGGAACACTGAAGCTTTCTTT,CAGSPYLGRNTEAFF
TRBJ2-7,TRBV4-3,TRBD2,17,-,TGCGCCAGCAGCCAGGGACTGGGAGGACTAGCACTCTACGAGCAGTACTTC,CASSQGLGGLALYEQYF
TRBJ2-2,TRBV6-1,-,16,many,TGTGCCAGCAGTTACGCGTCAGGGAGCGAAGCCGGGGAGCTGTTTTTT,CASSYASGSEAGELFF
TRBJ2-7,TRBV20-1,TRBD2,14,medium-sized,TGCAGTACAATGGGGACTATATCTATCTACGAGCAGTACTTC,CSTMGTISIYEQYF
TRBJ1-4,TRBV6-1,TRBD1,17,-,TGTGCTAGCAGCGACAGGGGAAAGCTACCAACTAATGAAAAACTGTTTTTT,CASSDRGKLPTNEKLFF
TRBJ1-5,TRBV7-8,-,20,many,TGTGCCAGCAGCTTAAATCTTCCGGGACACAATCCGTGGAGCAATCAGCCCCAGCATTTT,CASSLNLPGHNPWSNQPQHF
TRBJ2-4,TRBV7-2,TRBD1,17,many,TGTGCCAGCAGCTTGAGGCCCCCGGGACAGGGGAAAAACATTCAGTACTTC,CASSLRPPGQGKNIQYF
TRBJ2-7,TRBV7-2,-,15,many,TGTGCCAGCAGCCCAGGGTGGGCCCCTCGCTACGAGCAGTACTTC,CASSPGWAPRYEQYF
TRBJ1-5,TRBV7-8,-,16,-,TGTGCCAGCAGCTTCGTGGCAGGGGCCATCAATCAGCCCCAGCATTTT,CASSFVAGAINQPQHF
TRBJ2-3,TRBV11-3,-,13,many,TGTGCCAGCAGCCCAAACCCCACAGATACGCAGTATTTT,CASSPNPTDTQYF
TRBJ2-1,TRBV4-1,-,15,many,TGCGCCAGCAGCCAAGATCGCGGTGGTTGGAATGAGCAGTTCTTC,CASSQDRGGWNEQFF
TRBJ2-1,TRBV15,-,17,medium-sized,TGTGCCACCAGCAGAGTAAAATCCCTTGGAGAGTACAATGAGCAGTTCTTC,CATSRVKSLGEYNEQFF
TRBJ2-1,TRBV19,TRBD2,19,many,TGTGCCAGTAGACCTGGGGGACTAGCGGGAAAAATACACGGCAATGAGCAGTTCTTC,CASRPGGLAGKIHGNEQFF
TRBJ2-1,TRBV19,-,14,few,TGTGCCAGTAGATTGGACAGAACTGTTGATGAGCAGTTCTTC,CASRLDRTVDEQFF